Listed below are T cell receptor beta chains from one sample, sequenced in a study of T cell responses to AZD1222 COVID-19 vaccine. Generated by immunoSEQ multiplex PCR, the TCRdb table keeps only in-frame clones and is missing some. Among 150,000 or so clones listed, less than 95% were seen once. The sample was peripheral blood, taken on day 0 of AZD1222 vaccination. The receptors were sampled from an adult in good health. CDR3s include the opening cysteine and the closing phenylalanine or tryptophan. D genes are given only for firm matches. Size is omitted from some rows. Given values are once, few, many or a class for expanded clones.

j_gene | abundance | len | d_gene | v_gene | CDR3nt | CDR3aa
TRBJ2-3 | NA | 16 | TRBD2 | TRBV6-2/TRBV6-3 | TGTGCCAGCAGTCGACTAGCGGGAGACTCAGCAGATACGCAGTATTTT | CASSRLAGDSADTQYF
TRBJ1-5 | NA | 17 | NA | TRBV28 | TGTGCCAGCAGCGGAGCTCGGACAGCCTATAGCAATCAGCCCCAGCATTTT | CASSGARTAYSNQPQHF
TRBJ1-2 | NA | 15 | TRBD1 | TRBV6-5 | TGTGCCAGCAGTACTGGACAGGGTATGGCCTATGGCTACACCTTC | CASSTGQGMAYGYTF
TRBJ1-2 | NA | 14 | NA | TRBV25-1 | TGTGCCAGCAGTGAATCAGAAGGCCCCTATGGCTACACCTTC | CASSESEGPYGYTF
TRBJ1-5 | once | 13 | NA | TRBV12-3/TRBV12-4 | TGTGCCAGCAGTTCCCCCGGGGATCAGCCCCAGCATTTT | CASSSPGDQPQHF
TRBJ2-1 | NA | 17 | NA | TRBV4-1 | TGCGCCAGCAGCCATTTAAGACAGGTGGTTGGGGACAATGAGCAGTTCTTC | CASSHLRQVVGDNEQFF
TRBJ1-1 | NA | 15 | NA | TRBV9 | TGTGCCAGCAGCGCCTGGGGCAGGCTGAACACTGAAGCTTTCTTT | CASSAWGRLNTEAFF
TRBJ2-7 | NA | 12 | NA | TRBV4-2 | TGTGCCAGCAGCCAAGACCTCTACGAGCAGTACTTC | CASSQDLYEQYF
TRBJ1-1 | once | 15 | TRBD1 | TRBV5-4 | TGTGCCAGCAGCCCAAGACAGGGGAGGAACACTGAAGCTTTCTTT | CASSPRQGRNTEAFF
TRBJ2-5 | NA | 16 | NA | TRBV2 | TGTGCCAGCAGTGAAGCCGATGGTCCCTTCCCGGAGACCCAGTACTTC | CASSEADGPFPETQYF
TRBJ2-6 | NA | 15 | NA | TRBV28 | TGTGCCAGCAGTTTTCGAGGGTCTGGGGCCAACGTCCTGACTTTC | CASSFRGSGANVLTF
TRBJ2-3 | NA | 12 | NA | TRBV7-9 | TGTGCCAGCCTCAGGGCGGGGGATACGCAGTATTTT | CASLRAGDTQYF
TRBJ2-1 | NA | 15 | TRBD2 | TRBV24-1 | TGTGCCACCAGTGTCCTAGCGGGGGGGTACAATGAGCAGTTCTTC | CATSVLAGGYNEQFF
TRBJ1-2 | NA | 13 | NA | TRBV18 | TGTGCCAGCTCACCGGACAGAAACTATGGCTACACCTTC | CASSPDRNYGYTF
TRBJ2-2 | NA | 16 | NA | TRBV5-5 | TGTGCCAGCAGGGTTTCGACCGCCGCGAACACCGGGGAGCTGTTTTTT | CASRVSTAANTGELFF
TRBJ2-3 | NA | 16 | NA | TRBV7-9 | TGTGCCAGCAGCTTAGTAAGACCTACCGGGGCAGATACGCAGTATTTT | CASSLVRPTGADTQYF
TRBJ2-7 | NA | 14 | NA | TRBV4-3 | TGCGCCAGCAGCCCGAGGGTAAGCTCCTACGAGCAGTACTTC | CASSPRVSSYEQYF
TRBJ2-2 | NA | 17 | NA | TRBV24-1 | TGTGCCACCAGTGATTTGGACGGCAATTCCAACACCGGGGAGCTGTTTTTT | CATSDLDGNSNTGELFF
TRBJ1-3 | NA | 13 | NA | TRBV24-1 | TGTGCCACCAGTGATTTGCCTGGAAACACCATATATTTT | CATSDLPGNTIYF
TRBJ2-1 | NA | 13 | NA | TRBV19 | TGTGCCAGTAGTATAAAGGGATACAATGAGCAGTTCTTC | CASSIKGYNEQFF
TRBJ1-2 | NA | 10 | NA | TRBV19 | TGTGCCAGTTCAGACTATGGCTACACCTTC | CASSDYGYTF
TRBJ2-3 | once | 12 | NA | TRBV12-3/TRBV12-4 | TGTGCCAGCAGTTTAATCGCAATGCCGCAGTATTTT | CASSLIAMPQYF
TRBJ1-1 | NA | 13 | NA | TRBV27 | TGTGCCAGCAGTTTTTTGGGTTCCACTGAAGCTTTCTTT | CASSFLGSTEAFF
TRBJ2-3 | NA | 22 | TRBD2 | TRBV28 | TGTGCCAGCAGTTTGAATTTGGGCGATACTAGCGGGAGGGCCGGGAGCACAGATACGCAGTATTTT | CASSLNLGDTSGRAGSTDTQYF
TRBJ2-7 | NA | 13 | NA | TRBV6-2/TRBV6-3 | TGTGCCAGCTGTTACAGGGTCACCTACGAGCAGTACTTC | CASCYRVTYEQYF
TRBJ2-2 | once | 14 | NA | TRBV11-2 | TGTGCCAGCAGCTTCTGGGGGAACACCGGGGAGCTGTTTTTT | CASSFWGNTGELFF
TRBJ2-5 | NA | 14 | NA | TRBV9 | TGTGCCAGCAGCCTTAGCGGATTACAAGAGACCCAGTACTTC | CASSLSGLQETQYF
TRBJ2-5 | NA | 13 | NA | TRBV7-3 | TGTGCCAGCAGCTTAAGCGGACAAGAGACCCAGTACTTC | CASSLSGQETQYF
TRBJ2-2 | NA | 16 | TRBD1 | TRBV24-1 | TGTGCCACCAGTGATCCGGGACAGGGTGACACCGGGGAGCTGTTTTTT | CATSDPGQGDTGELFF
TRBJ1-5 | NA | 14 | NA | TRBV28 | TGTGCCAGCAGTTCGGACGGTTTCAATCAGCCCCAGCATTTT | CASSSDGFNQPQHF
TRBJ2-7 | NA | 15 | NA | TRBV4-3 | TGCGCCAGCAGCCAAGATGGTGTGGGCGGGTACGAGCAGTACTTC | CASSQDGVGGYEQYF
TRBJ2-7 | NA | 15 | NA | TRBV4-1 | TGCGCCAGCAGCCCCCACAGCGGTATCTCCTACGAGCAGTACTTC | CASSPHSGISYEQYF
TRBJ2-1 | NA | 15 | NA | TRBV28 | TGTGCCAGCAAGCTGGGCGCAATCTCCTACAATGAGCAGTTCTTC | CASKLGAISYNEQFF
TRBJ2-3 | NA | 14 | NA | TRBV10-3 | TGTGCCATCAGCCCCGGGGGAGGCGCAGATACGCAGTATTTT | CAISPGGGADTQYF
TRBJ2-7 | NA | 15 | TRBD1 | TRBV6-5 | TGTGCCAGCACCGTATCCGGGACAGGGTCCTACGAGCAGTACTTC | CASTVSGTGSYEQYF
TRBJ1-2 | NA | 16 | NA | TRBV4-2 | TGTGCCAGCAGCCAAGAAGTAAGGGCTTTCATCTATGGCTACACCTTC | CASSQEVRAFIYGYTF
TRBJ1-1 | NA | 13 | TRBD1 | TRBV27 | TGTGCCAGCAGTGCGGACAGGGGCACTGAAGCTTTCTTT | CASSADRGTEAFF
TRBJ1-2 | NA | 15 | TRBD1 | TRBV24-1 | TGTGCCACCAGTGACCGAGGGACAGGGGGCTTTGGCTACACCTTC | CATSDRGTGGFGYTF
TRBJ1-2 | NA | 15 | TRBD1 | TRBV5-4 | TGTGCCAGCAGCGCCCAGACAGGGGGCCCTAAAGGCTACACCTTC | CASSAQTGGPKGYTF
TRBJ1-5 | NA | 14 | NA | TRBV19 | TGTGCCAGTAACCCTGGCGGGAGCAATCAGCCCCAGCATTTT | CASNPGGSNQPQHF
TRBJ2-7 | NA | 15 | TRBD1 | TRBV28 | TGTGCCAGCAGTAGAATGGGACAGGGAGGGTACGAGCAGTACTTC | CASSRMGQGGYEQYF
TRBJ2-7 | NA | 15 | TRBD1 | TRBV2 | TGTGCCAGCAGGCTCCGGGACAGTCCCGCCTACGAGCAGTACTTC | CASRLRDSPAYEQYF
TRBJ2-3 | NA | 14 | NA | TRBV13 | TGTGCCAGCAGCTTAACGTGGGAGAAAGATACGCAGTATTTT | CASSLTWEKDTQYF
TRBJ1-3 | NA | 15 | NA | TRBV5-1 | TGCGCCAGCAGCTTAGCTCAGGGTTCGGGAAACACCATATATTTT | CASSLAQGSGNTIYF
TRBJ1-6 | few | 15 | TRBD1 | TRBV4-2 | TGTGCCAGCAGCCTAGGGACAGGGAGTGGTTCACCCCTCCACTTT | CASSLGTGSGSPLHF
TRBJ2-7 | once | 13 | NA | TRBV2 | TGTGCCAGCAGTGAAGGGGGGACATACGAGCAGTACTTC | CASSEGGTYEQYF
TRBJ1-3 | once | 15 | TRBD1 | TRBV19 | TGTGCCAGTCACGGACAGGTTCGCTCTGGAAACACCATATATTTT | CASHGQVRSGNTIYF
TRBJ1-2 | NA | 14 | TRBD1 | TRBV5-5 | TGTGCCAGCAGGCGACAGGGTCCCGAGGGTGGCTACACCTTC | CASRRQGPEGGYTF
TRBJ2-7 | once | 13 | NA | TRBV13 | TGTGCCAGCAGCCTCAGGAAAACCTACGAGCAGTACTTC | CASSLRKTYEQYF
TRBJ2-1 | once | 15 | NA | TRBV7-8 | TGTGCCAGCAGCTTAGTGGGGCAGACCTACAATGAGCAGTTCTTC | CASSLVGQTYNEQFF
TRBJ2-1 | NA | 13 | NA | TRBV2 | TGTGCCAGCAGTCGGTTGGGGTTCAATGAGCAGTTCTTC | CASSRLGFNEQFF
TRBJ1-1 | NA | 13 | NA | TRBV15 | TGTGCCACCCAAGTTTTTCGGAACACTGAAGCTTTCTTT | CATQVFRNTEAFF
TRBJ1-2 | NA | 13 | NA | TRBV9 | TGTGCCAGCAGCGTAGTCAGCGGCTATGGCTACACCTTC | CASSVVSGYGYTF
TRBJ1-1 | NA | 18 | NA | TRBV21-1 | TGTGCCAGCAGCAAAGGAGCCAGGGAGCCCGCCCCGAACACTGAAGCTTTCTTT | CASSKGAREPAPNTEAFF